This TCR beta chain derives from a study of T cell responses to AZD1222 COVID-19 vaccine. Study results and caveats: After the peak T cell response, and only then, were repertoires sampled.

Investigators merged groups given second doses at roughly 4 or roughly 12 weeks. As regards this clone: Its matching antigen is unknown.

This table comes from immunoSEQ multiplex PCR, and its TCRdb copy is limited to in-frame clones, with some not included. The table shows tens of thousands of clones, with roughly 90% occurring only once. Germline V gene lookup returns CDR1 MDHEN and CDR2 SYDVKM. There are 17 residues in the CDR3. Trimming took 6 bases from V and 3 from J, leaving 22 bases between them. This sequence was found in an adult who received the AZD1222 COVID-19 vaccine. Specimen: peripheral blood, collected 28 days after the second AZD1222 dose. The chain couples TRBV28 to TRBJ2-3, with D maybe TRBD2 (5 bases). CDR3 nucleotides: TGTGCCAGCAGACCCCTCGAAGGGAAGCAGCGGACAGATACGCAGTATTTT. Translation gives CASRPLEGKQRTDTQYF.